This T cell receptor beta chain was sequenced in a study of cytomegalovirus exposure and HLA in healthy donors. Looking at the study overall: When 398 donors were genotyped, 80% to 90% of them were found to fall in the Caucasian-associated ancestry cluster. General study results and limits: In a later analysis, HLA-associated beta chains showed higher expansion and lower generation probabilities than comparable chains. Three CMV-associated chains proved CMV antigen-specific in vitro. An assumption of roughly uniform sequencing depth across donors underlay the presence/absence analyses.

For this clone: What it recognizes is unknown.

Use of 60 Vbeta and 13 Jbeta primers characterized the PCR. TCRdb's table, derived via immunoSEQ multiplex PCR, lists solely in-frame clones and lacks some. The sample yields 150,000 to 200,000 clones, roughly 70% seen once. V shed 3 bases and J shed 8 bases, with 10 bases lying between them. This CDR3 comprises 12 residues. Germline CDR1 is LNHNV and CDR2 is YYDKDF (reference sequence). The clonotype comes from a woman under 40 in good health and CMV-seronegative. Sequenced sample: PBMCs. The chain links TRBV15 to TRBJ1-2; D is unresolved. The CDR3 protein is CATSREKWGYTF. In DNA, the CDR3 is TGTGCCACCAGCAGGGAGAAATGGGGCTACACCTTC.